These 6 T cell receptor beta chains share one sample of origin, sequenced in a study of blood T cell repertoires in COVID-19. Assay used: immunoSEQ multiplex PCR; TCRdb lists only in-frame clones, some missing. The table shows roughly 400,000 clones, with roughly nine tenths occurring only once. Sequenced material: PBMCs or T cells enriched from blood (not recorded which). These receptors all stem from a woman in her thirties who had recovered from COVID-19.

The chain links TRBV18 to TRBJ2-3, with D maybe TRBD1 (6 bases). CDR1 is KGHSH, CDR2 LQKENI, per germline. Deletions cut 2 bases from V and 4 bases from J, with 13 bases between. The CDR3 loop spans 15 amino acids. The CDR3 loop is CASSPGVSGADTQYF. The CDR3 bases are TGTGCCAGCTCACCAGGGGTTTCAGGGGCAGATACGCAGTATTTT.

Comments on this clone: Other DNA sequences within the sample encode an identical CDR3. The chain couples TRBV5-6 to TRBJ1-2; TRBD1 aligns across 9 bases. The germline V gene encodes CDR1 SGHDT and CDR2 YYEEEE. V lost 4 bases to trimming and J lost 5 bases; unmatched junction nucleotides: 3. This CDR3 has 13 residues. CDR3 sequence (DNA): TGTGCCAGCAGCCCGGGGACAGGGTATGGCTACACCTTC. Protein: CASSPGTGYGYTF.

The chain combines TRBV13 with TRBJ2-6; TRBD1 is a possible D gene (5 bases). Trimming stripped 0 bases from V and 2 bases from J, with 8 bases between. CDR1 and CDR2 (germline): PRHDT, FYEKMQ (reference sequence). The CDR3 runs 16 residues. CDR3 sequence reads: CASSLGQGAGANVLTF. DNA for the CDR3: TGTGCCAGCAGCTTAGGCCAAGGGGCTGGGGCCAACGTCCTGACTTTC.

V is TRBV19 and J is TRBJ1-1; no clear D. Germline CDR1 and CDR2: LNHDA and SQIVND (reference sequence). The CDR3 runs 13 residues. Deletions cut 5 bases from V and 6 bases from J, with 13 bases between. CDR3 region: CASSASRRAEAFF. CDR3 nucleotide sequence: TGTGCCAGTAGTGCATCTCGGAGGGCTGAAGCTTTCTTT.

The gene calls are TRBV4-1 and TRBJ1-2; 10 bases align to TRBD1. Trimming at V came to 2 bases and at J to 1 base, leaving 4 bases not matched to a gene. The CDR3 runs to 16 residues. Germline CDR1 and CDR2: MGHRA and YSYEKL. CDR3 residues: CASSQTGTGVNYGYTF. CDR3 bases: TGCGCCAGCAGCCAAACCGGGACAGGGGTTAACTATGGCTACACCTTC.

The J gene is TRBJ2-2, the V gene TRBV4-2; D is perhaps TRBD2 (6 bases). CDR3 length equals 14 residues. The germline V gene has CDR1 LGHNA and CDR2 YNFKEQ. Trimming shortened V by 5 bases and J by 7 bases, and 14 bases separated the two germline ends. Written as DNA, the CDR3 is TGTGCCAGCAGCAAGGGACTTGAAAACGGGGAGCTGTTTTTT. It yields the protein CASSKGLENGELFF.